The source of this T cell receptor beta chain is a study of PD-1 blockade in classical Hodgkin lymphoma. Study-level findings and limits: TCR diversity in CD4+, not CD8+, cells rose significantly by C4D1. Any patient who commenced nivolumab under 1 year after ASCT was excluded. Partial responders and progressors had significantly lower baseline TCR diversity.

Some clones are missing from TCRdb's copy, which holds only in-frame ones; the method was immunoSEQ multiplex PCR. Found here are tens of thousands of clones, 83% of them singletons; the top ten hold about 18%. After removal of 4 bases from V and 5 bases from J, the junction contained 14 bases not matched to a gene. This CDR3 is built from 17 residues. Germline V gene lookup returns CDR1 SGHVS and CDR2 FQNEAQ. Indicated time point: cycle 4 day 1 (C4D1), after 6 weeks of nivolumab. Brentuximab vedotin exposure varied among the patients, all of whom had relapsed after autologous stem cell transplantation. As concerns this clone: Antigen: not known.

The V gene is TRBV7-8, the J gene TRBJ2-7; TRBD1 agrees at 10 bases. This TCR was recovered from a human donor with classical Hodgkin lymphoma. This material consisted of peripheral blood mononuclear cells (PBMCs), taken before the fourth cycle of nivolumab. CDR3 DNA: TGTGCCAGCAGCTCCCGGCTAATGGACAGGGGGAAGGACGAGCAGTACTTC. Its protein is CASSSRLMDRGKDEQYF.